This passage covers 14 T cell receptor beta chains from one sample sequenced in a study of cytomegalovirus exposure and HLA in healthy donors. Primers included in the PCR were 60 Vbeta and 13 Jbeta primers. Generated by immunoSEQ multiplex PCR, the TCRdb table keeps only in-frame clones and is missing some. Of about 150,000 clones in the sample, more than 70% are singletons; the top ten hold approximately 11%. The sample was PBMCs. Receptors were obtained from a man aged 18 to 35 in good health and CMV-seropositive.

This clone was detected a few times. The DNA of the CDR3 is TGTGCCAGCAGCTTAGGTAGCGGGAGATCTAATGAGCAGTTCTTC. It is translated as CASSLGSGRSNEQFF. V is TRBV7-9 and J is TRBJ2-1; 9 nucleotides align to TRBD2. This CDR3 has 15 residues. Germline V gene data show CDR1 as SEHNR and CDR2 as FQNEAQ (reference sequence). Trimming at V came to 1 base and at J to 7 bases, leaving 5 bases not matched to a gene.

This clone was observed a few times. The chain employs TRBV11-2 and TRBJ2-3; no clear D. Per the germline V gene, CDR1 is SGHAT and CDR2 is FQNNGV. The V gene lost 5 bases and the J gene lost 7 bases, with 7 bases spanning the gap. This CDR3 is built from 11 residues. CDR3 region: CASSDTHTQYF. CDR3 nucleotides: TGTGCCAGCAGCGACACGCATACGCAGTATTTT.

This clone was recorded a few times. This chain uses TRBV19 with TRBJ1-4; TRBD1 matches at 9 bases. The CDR3 contains 14 residues. V was clipped by 7 bases and J by 8 bases; unmatched bases: 8. CDR1 LNHDA and CDR2 SQIVND come from the germline V gene (reference sequence). CDR3 nucleotides: TGTGCCAGTAACCCACAGGGGGCGGACGAAAAACTGTTTTTT. Residues: CASNPQGADEKLFF.

Details on this clone: A read error may account for a junction end that differs from germline. This chain links TRBV5-1 with TRBJ1-2, with 8 bases identical to TRBD1. CDR1 SGHRS and CDR2 YFSETQ come from the germline V gene. CDR3 length: 14 amino acids. CDR3 in DNA: TGCGCCAGCAGCTTGGGGACAGGGAACTATGGCTGCACCTTC. Translated, it gives CASSLGTGNYGCTF.

V and J are TRBV7-2 and TRBJ1-5, with 8 bases matching TRBD1. The CDR3 sequence is 15 residues long. The ends lost 4 bases at V and 0 bases at J; junction bases unmatched: 2. Germline CDR1 and CDR2: SGHTA and FQGNSA. The CDR3 coding sequence is TGTGCCAGCAGCTCTGGACAGGGTAGCAATCAGCCCCAGCATTTT. It is translated as CASSSGQGSNQPQHF.

The CDR3: CASSFDTTTYGYTF. CDR3 DNA sequence: TGTGCCAGCAGTTTTGACACAACGACCTATGGCTACACCTTC. V gene TRBV28 combines with J gene TRBJ1-2; D unclear. V was pared by 3 bases and J by 4 bases, with 12 bases between. The CDR3 spans 14 residues. The germline gives CDR1 MDHEN, CDR2 SYDVKM.

This clone was picked up one time. The chain links TRBV13 to TRBJ2-1; TRBD2 matches at 10 bases. In germline, CDR1 is PRHDT, CDR2 FYEKMQ (reference sequence). This CDR3 spans 16 amino acids. Trimming at V came to 5 bases and at J to 0 bases, leaving 4 bases not matched to a gene. The DNA for the CDR3 is TGTGCCAGCAGCGTCACTAGCGGGATCTCCTACAATGAGCAGTTCTTC. Protein product: CASSVTSGISYNEQFF.

The V call is TRBV9, the J call TRBJ2-7; D gene uncertain. Germline loops: CDR1 SGDLS, CDR2 YYNGEE. Trimming left V 0 bases short and J 3 bases short, with 7 bases between. The CDR3 runs to 13 residues. The CDR3 DNA is TGTGCCAGCAGCGTAGATGGCGGCTACGAGCAGTACTTC. It encodes CASSVDGGYEQYF.

This chain links TRBV5-1 with TRBJ2-3; D gene ambiguous. Trimming took off 1 base at V and 0 bases at J, with 15 bases between the two ends. The CDR3 extends over 17 amino acids. Germline V lookup: CDR1 SGHRS, CDR2 YFSETQ. DNA for the CDR3: TGCGCCAGCAGCTTGTTCTCTCCGGGTACTAGCACAGATACGCAGTATTTT. This codes for CASSLFSPGTSTDTQYF.

The chain has TRBV28 and TRBJ2-4; possibly TRBD2 for D (6 bases). V was cut by 7 bases and J by 1 base, with 17 bases left in between. The CDR3 contains 16 residues. The germline CDR1 and CDR2 sequences are MDHEN and SYDVKM. The CDR3 protein is CASNTGASVAKNIQYF. CDR3 bases: TGTGCCAGCAACACGGGAGCGTCGGTGGCCAAAAACATTCAGTACTTC.

This clone was counted between two and nine times. This chain joins TRBV9 and TRBJ2-2, with TRBD2 matching 7 bases. Germline V lookup: CDR1 SGDLS, CDR2 YYNGEE. CDR3 length: 14 amino acids. The V and J ends lost 3 bases and 4 bases, in that order; junction bases with no gene match: 3. The CDR3 region is CASSGAGTTGELFF. As DNA, the CDR3 is TGTGCCAGCAGCGGAGCGGGAACCACCGGGGAGCTGTTTTTT.

The sample holds a few counts of this clone. The chain recombines TRBV27 with TRBJ2-7; 10 bases match TRBD1. The junction had 9 bases not matched to a gene; V was cut back by 6 bases and J by 1 base. Germline assignment: CDR1 MNHEY and CDR2 SMNVEV (reference sequence). This CDR3 is 16 amino acids long. The CDR3: CASRPSGGQGSYEQYF. For the CDR3, the DNA is TGTGCCAGCAGACCTTCAGGGGGACAGGGGTCCTACGAGCAGTACTTC.

CDR3 sequence: CGLRSGEGYTF. The CDR3 coding sequence is TGCGGGCTGCGATCGGGGGAAGGCTACACCTTC. The chain has TRBV20-1 and TRBJ1-2; maybe TRBD1 (5 bases). This CDR3 region has 11 residues. The germline CDR1 and CDR2 sequences are DFQATT and SNEGSKA (reference sequence).

V is TRBV28 and J is TRBJ1-5; 11 nucleotides align to TRBD1. The CDR3 is 14 amino acids. Germline V gene data show CDR1 as MDHEN and CDR2 as SYDVKM. J lost 5 bases, V lost 4 bases, and 1 base had no gene match. The chain's CDR3 is CASSWTGGDQPQHF. The CDR3 DNA is TGTGCCAGCAGTTGGACAGGGGGCGATCAGCCCCAGCATTTT.